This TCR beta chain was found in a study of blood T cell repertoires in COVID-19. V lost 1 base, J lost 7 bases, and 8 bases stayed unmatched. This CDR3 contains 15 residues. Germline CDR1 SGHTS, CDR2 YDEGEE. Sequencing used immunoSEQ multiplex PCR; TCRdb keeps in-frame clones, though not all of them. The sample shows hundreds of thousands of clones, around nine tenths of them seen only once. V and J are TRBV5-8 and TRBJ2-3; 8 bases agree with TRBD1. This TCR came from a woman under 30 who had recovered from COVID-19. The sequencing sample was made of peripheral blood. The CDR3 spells CASSLLSRGRNTQYF. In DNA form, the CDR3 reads TGTGCCAGCAGCTTGTTGTCCAGGGGGCGGAATACGCAGTATTTT.